A selection of T cell receptor beta chains follows, all from one sample in a study of radiotherapy plus CTLA-4 blockade in lung cancer. Sequencing was performed with immunoSEQ multiplex PCR; in TCRdb, only in-frame clones are kept and a portion is missing. This repertoire shows around 45,000 clones, 70% to 90% found once; its top ten account for 7.8%. The sequenced sample was peripheral blood, obtained from a patient treated with radiotherapy plus ipilimumab. The receptors derive from a human donor with non-small cell lung cancer whose response to radiotherapy plus ipilimumab could not be evaluated. CDR3s include the opening cysteine and the closing phenylalanine or tryptophan. The order of the fields is V gene, D gene, clone size, J gene, CDR3 length, CDR3 protein, CDR3 DNA. The D gene is left open where the match is weak. Not every row has a clone size; where given, it reads once, few, many or a size class.

>TRBV7-8|TRBD1|-|TRBJ1-2|15
CASSLQGASSYGYTF
TGTGCCAGCAGCTTACAGGGGGCGAGTTCCTATGGCTACACCTTC
>TRBV18|-|few|TRBJ1-1|14
CASSERQTNTEAFF
TGTGCCAGCTCCGAACGACAGACGAACACTGAAGCTTTCTTT
>TRBV7-8|-|-|TRBJ1-5|14
CASSSTEFNQPQHF
TGTGCCAGCAGCTCCACAGAGTTCAATCAGCCCCAGCATTTT
>TRBV27|TRBD1|once|TRBJ1-2|15
CASSLSGTGRKGYTF
TGTGCCAGCAGTTTATCGGGGACAGGGAGAAAAGGCTACACCTTC
>TRBV28|-|-|TRBJ1-1|14
CASSSSGQITEAFF
TGTGCCAGCAGTTCCTCAGGTCAAATTACTGAAGCTTTCTTT
>TRBV4-3|-|-|TRBJ1-2|11
CASQANYGYTF
TGCGCCAGCCAGGCTAACTATGGCTACACCTTC
>TRBV5-1|TRBD1|once|TRBJ1-4|16
CASSFRDSATNEKLFF
TGCGCCAGCAGCTTCCGGGACAGTGCAACTAATGAAAAACTGTTTTTT
>TRBV7-9|TRBD2|once|TRBJ2-7|16
CASSFDLPSGSHEQYF
TGTGCCAGCAGCTTTGATCTCCCTAGCGGGAGCCACGAGCAGTACTTC
>TRBV9|-|-|TRBJ2-7|16
CASSVEGRASSYEQYF
TGTGCCAGCAGCGTAGAGGGCAGGGCAAGCTCCTACGAGCAGTACTTC
>TRBV21-1|-|-|TRBJ1-2|11
CAGGRNYGYTF
TGTGCCGGAGGGCGGAACTATGGCTACACCTTC
>TRBV27|-|-|TRBJ2-2|14
CASRAQVNYGELFF
TGTGCCAGCAGGGCACAGGTAAATTACGGGGAGCTGTTTTTT
>TRBV18|-|-|TRBJ2-7|14
CASSPTTDSYEQYF
TGTGCCAGCTCACCAACGACAGATTCCTACGAGCAGTACTTC
>TRBV27|TRBD1|-|TRBJ1-1|15
CASSSAGTGRREAFF
TGTGCCAGCAGTTCGGCCGGGACAGGGAGACGTGAAGCTTTCTTT
>TRBV2|-|-|TRBJ1-2|13
CASSVGVSYGYTF
TGTGCCAGCAGTGTTGGAGTTAGCTATGGCTACACCTTC
>TRBV12-5|-|-|TRBJ2-3|17
CASGSLYAGAFTDTQYF
TGTGCTAGTGGGTCCCTCTATGCGGGGGCCTTCACAGATACGCAGTATTTT
>TRBV28|-|-|TRBJ1-1|15
CASSPRARGVGVAFF
TGTGCCAGCAGCCCAAGGGCACGGGGAGTCGGAGTAGCTTTCTTT
>TRBV4-3|TRBD2|-|TRBJ2-2|19
CASSQEGGLAGVRTGELFF
TGCGCCAGCAGCCAAGAGGGGGGGCTAGCGGGAGTTCGCACCGGGGAGCTGTTTTTT
>TRBV4-3|TRBD1|-|TRBJ1-5|17
CASSQDWGQSDFQPQHF
TGCGCCAGCAGCCAAGATTGGGGACAGTCGGATTTCCAGCCCCAGCATTTT
>TRBV2|TRBD2|-|TRBJ2-5|14
CASQSRAAGGTQYF
TGTGCCAGCCAGAGTAGGGCGGCGGGAGGGACCCAGTACTTC
>TRBV6-1|TRBD2|-|TRBJ2-7|14
CASRTGGGTYEQYF
TGTGCCAGCAGGACCGGGGGGGGGACCTACGAGCAGTACTTC
>TRBV19|-|-|TRBJ1-4|13
CASSSDLDEKLFF
TGTGCCAGTAGTTCTGACTTAGATGAAAAACTGTTTTTT
>TRBV25-1|-|-|TRBJ2-2|16
CASSDLAPTNGGELFF
TGTGCCAGCAGTGACCTAGCGCCCACGAATGGCGGGGAGCTGTTTTTT
>TRBV4-3|TRBD2|-|TRBJ2-3|16
CASSQDGGGRVDTQYF
TGCGCCAGCAGCCAAGATGGCGGGGGGCGGGTAGATACGCAGTATTTT
>TRBV7-9|-|-|TRBJ2-7|13
CASSLGAVYEQYF
TGTGCCAGCAGCTTAGGGGCAGTCTACGAGCAGTACTTC
>TRBV7-9|-|-|TRBJ1-2|14
CASSLDGGVYGYTF
TGTGCCAGCAGCTTAGACGGGGGGGTCTATGGCTACACCTTC
>TRBV10-1|-|-|TRBJ2-2|13
CASSDSGGGELFF
TGCGCCAGCAGTGATAGTGGTGGCGGGGAGCTGTTTTTT
>TRBV28|-|-|TRBJ2-7|11
CATDAAYEQYF
TGTGCTACTGACGCGGCCTACGAGCAGTACTTC
>TRBV13|-|-|TRBJ2-1|15
CASSLYASSYNEQFF
TGTGCCAGCAGCTTATACGCCAGCTCCTACAATGAGCAGTTCTTC
>TRBV14|TRBD1|-|TRBJ1-1|15
CASSSDRVWNREAFF
TGTGCCAGCAGCTCGGACAGGGTATGGAACCGGGAAGCTTTCTTT
>TRBV9|TRBD2|-|TRBJ2-5|14
CASSVGGGGETQYF
TGTGCCAGCAGCGTGGGGGGGGGTGGAGAGACCCAGTACTTC
>TRBV10-3|-|-|TRBJ1-1|13
CAIAGKVNTEAFF
TGTGCCATCGCAGGGAAAGTAAACACTGAAGCTTTCTTT
>TRBV6-5|-|-|TRBJ1-2|13
CASSYDRNYGYTF
TGTGCCAGCAGTTACGACAGAAACTATGGCTACACCTTC
>TRBV6-1|TRBD2|once|TRBJ2-7|16
CASSEGGRAMAYEQYF
TGTGCCAGCAGTGAGGGTGGGAGGGCTATGGCCTACGAGCAGTACTTC
>TRBV5-1|TRBD1|-|TRBJ1-1|14
CASSGGTELREAFF
TGCGCCAGCAGCGGCGGGACAGAACTTAGAGAAGCTTTCTTT
>TRBV11-2|TRBD1|-|TRBJ2-5|15
CASSSQGARQETQYF
TGTGCCAGCAGCTCACAGGGGGCGAGACAAGAGACCCAGTACTTC